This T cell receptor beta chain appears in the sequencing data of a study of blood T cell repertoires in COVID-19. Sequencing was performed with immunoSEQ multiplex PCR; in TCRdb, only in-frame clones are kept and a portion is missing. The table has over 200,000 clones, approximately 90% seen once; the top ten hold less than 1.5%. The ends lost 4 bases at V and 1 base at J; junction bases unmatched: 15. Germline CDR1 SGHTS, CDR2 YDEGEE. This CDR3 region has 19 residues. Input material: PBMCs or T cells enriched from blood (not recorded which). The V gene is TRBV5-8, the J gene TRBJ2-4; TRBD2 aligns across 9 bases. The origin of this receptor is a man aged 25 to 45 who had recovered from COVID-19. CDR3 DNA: TGTGCCAGCAGCCAAAATGGGCTAGCGGGGATCATTGCCAAAAACATTCAGTACTTC. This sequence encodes CASSQNGLAGIIAKNIQYF.